These 22 T cell receptor beta chains were sequenced from one sample in a study of cytomegalovirus exposure and HLA in healthy donors. Primers for the PCR totalled 60 Vbeta and 13 Jbeta. Some clones are missing from TCRdb's copy, which holds only in-frame ones; the method was immunoSEQ multiplex PCR. Of 150,000 or so clones listed, about 75% are singletons. Sequenced input: PBMCs. Receptors were obtained from a man aged 25-40 years in good health and CMV-seronegative.

The sample holds a few counts of this clone. The chain combines TRBV6-7 with TRBJ1-5; D may be TRBD1 (6 bases). TRBV6-7 is labeled an ORF, and its function is uncertain. Trimming took 8 bases from V and 4 from J, leaving 18 bases between them. CDR3 length: 15 residues. DNA for the CDR3: TGTGCCAGCCCGATATGGGACACGGCGAATCAGCCCCAGCATTTT. The encoded protein is CASPIWDTANQPQHF.

The genes are TRBV19 and TRBJ2-1, with 13 bases that match TRBD2. CDR1 and CDR2 from the germline V gene are LNHDA and SQIVND (reference sequence). V shed 4 bases and J 0 bases; nucleotides not matched to a gene: 3. The CDR3 is 17 residues long. In nucleotides, the CDR3 is TGTGCCAGTAGTACTCGGACTAGCGGGAGCTCCTACAATGAGCAGTTCTTC. This codes for CASSTRTSGSSYNEQFF.

This clone appeared a single time. The genes are TRBV9 and TRBJ2-1; 10 bases match TRBD2. This CDR3 contains 16 residues. V shed 0 bases and J 5 bases; nucleotides not matched to a gene: 5. Germline CDR1 SGDLS, CDR2 YYNGEE. The CDR3 nucleotides read TGTGCCAGCAGCGTAGTGAGTAGCGGGGGGAACAATGAGCAGTTCTTC. Residues: CASSVVSSGGNNEQFF.

V usage is TRBV6-1 and J usage is TRBJ2-7; 8 positions agree with TRBD1. The CDR3 has 12 residues. CDR1 and CDR2 (germline): MNHNS, SASEGT. With 3 bases clipped from V and 13 bases from J, the junction kept 8 bases outside the gene matches. The CDR3, as DNA: TGTGCCAGCAGTGAGGGCGGACAGGGCCGCTACTTC. Protein sequence: CASSEGGQGRYF.

The sample holds a few counts of this clone. The J gene is TRBJ1-6, the V gene TRBV2; 7 bases line up with TRBD1. The CDR3 is 15 amino acids. Trimming at V came to 4 bases and at J to 8 bases, leaving 8 bases not matched to a gene. In germline, CDR1 is SNHLY, CDR2 FYNNEI. In nucleotides, the CDR3 is TGTGCCAGCAGTGCCCGACAGGGATGGGATTCACCCCTCCACTTT. Translation: CASSARQGWDSPLHF.

The rearrangement joins TRBV11-2 to TRBJ1-2, with 10 bases that match TRBD1. Per the germline V gene, CDR1 is SGHAT and CDR2 is FQNNGV. The CDR3 is 12 residues long. Unmatched junction bases numbered 3, after V lost 6 bases and J lost 8 bases. DNA of the CDR3: TGTGCCAGCAGGGGGACAGGGGACGGCTACACCTTC. It yields the protein CASRGTGDGYTF. The variable domain in full, with the rest retrieved from reference TRBV11-2 and TRBJ1-2, is EAGVAQSPRYKIIEKRQSVAFWCNPISGHATLYWYQQILGQGPKLLIQFQNNGVVDDSQLPKDRFSAERLKGVDSTLKIQPAKLEDSAVYLCASRGTGDGYTFGSGTRLTVV.

Notes on this clone: Other nucleotide sequences in the sample specify the same CDR3. This chain links TRBV11-2 with TRBJ1-4; D not resolved. V was cut by 4 bases and J by 7 bases, with 4 bases left in between. CDR3 length: 11 amino acids. Germline V lookup: CDR1 SGHAT, CDR2 FQNNGV. The CDR3 DNA reads TGTGCCAGCAGCTCCGTTGAAAAACTGTTTTTT. Encoded protein: CASSSVEKLFF. The full variable domain, in which reference TRBV11-2 and TRBJ1-4 provide the parts outside the CDR3, is EAGVAQSPRYKIIEKRQSVAFWCNPISGHATLYWYQQILGQGPKLLIQFQNNGVVDDSQLPKDRFSAERLKGVDSTLKIQPAKLEDSAVYLCASSSVEKLFFGSGTQLSVL.

This clone was observed a handful of times. The rearrangement links TRBV18 to TRBJ2-5; 10 bases match TRBD1. The DNA end is more similar to TRBJ2-7, so the J call may be wrong. Germline values: CDR1 KGHSH, CDR2 LQKENI. The length of the CDR3 is 14 residues. The CDR3 DNA is TGTGCCAGTTCGATGGGACAGGGGCTATACGAGCAGTACTTC. This gives the protein CASSMGQGLYEQYF.

The chain joins TRBV6-1 to TRBJ2-7; D is unclear. CDR3 size: 14 residues. Trimming removed 3 bases at V and 0 bases at J, with 9 bases between. The germline V gene encodes CDR1 MNHNS and CDR2 SASEGT. The CDR3 bases are TGTGCCAGCAGTGACGGCGGATACTCCTACGAGCAGTACTTC. As protein: CASSDGGYSYEQYF.

The genes are TRBV7-2 and TRBJ1-3; possibly TRBD1 for D (5 bases). Trimming took off 4 bases at V and 2 bases at J, with 12 bases between the two ends. CDR1 and CDR2 (germline): SGHTA, FQGNSA. The CDR3 spans 15 residues. CDR3: CASSSGGGAGNTIYF. The CDR3 DNA follows: TGTGCCAGCAGCTCGGGGGGAGGGGCTGGAAACACCATATATTTT.

The chain employs TRBV11-2 and TRBJ2-1; D remains ambiguous. Trimming removed 2 bases from V and 4 bases from J, with 3 bases in between. The CDR3 sequence is 12 residues long. CDR1 and CDR2 from the germline V gene are SGHAT and FQNNGV. CDR3 DNA sequence: TGTGCCAGCAGCTTACAGTACAATGAGCAGTTCTTC. Residues: CASSLQYNEQFF.

This clone was recorded only once. At one boundary the junction diverges from the germline segment, which might be a read error. J is TRBJ2-7 and V is TRBV11-3, with D tentatively TRBD2 (6 bases). The CDR3 loop spans 15 amino acids. Germline loops: CDR1 SGHNT, CDR2 YENEEA. CDR3 nucleotides: TGTGTCAGCAGCTTAGGCGGAGGGTCAACCTACGAGCAGTACTTC. This sequence encodes CVSSLGGGSTYEQYF.

This clone was observed a handful of times. V is TRBV19 and J is TRBJ2-1; 9 bases line up with TRBD1. The length of the CDR3 is 16 residues. Per germline, CDR1 LNHDA and CDR2 SQIVND (reference sequence). V gave up 2 bases and J gave up 7 bases; unmatched junction bases: 9. As DNA, the CDR3 is TGTGCCAGTAGTATAACGTCGGGACAGGGAATGAATGAGCAGTTCTTC. Translating gives CASSITSGQGMNEQFF.

This clone has just a few counts. The chain has TRBV9 and TRBJ1-5, with D possibly TRBD1 on 5 matching bases. Trimming removed 3 bases from V and 0 bases from J, with 13 bases in between. The length of the CDR3 is 16 residues. Germline CDR1 and CDR2: SGDLS and YYNGEE. The CDR3 coding sequence is TGTGCCAGCAGCGGGGGCGGACCCCTTAGCAATCAGCCCCAGCATTTT. This sequence encodes CASSGGGPLSNQPQHF.

This clone appeared once. J is TRBJ1-3 and V is TRBV5-1, with 7 positions matching TRBD1. CDR1 is SGHRS, CDR2 YFSETQ, per germline. The V and J ends lost 6 bases and 6 bases, in that order; junction bases with no gene match: 6. CDR3 length: 13 amino acids. The CDR3 region has the DNA TGCGCCAGCATGGGACAGAATCAAAACACCATATATTTT. Encoded protein: CASMGQNQNTIYF. Filled out from reference TRBV5-1 and TRBJ1-3, the complete variable domain reads KAGVTQTPRYLIKTRGQQVTLSCSPISGHRSVSWYQQTPGQGLQFLFEYFSETQRNKGNFPGRFSGRQFSNSRSEMNVSTLELGDSALYLCASMGQNQNTIYFGEGSWLTVV.

This clone is a singleton in its sample. This sequence joins TRBV5-4 and TRBJ1-6; 9 nucleotides match TRBD1. The CDR3 runs to 16 residues. V lost 3 bases, J lost 6 bases, and 7 bases stayed unmatched. Looked up from germline, CDR1 is SGHNT and CDR2 is YYREEE (reference sequence). The CDR3 region is CASSSRQGVGNSPLHF. The DNA for the CDR3 is TGTGCCAGCAGCTCCCGACAGGGGGTAGGTAATTCACCCCTCCACTTT.

The table lists this clone with a few counts. J is TRBJ2-5 and V is TRBV2, with 10 bases fitting TRBD1. Germline values: CDR1 SNHLY, CDR2 FYNNEI. The J segment lost 3 bases and the V segment lost 5 bases, leaving 6 bases of the junction unmatched. The CDR3 spans 15 residues. CDR3 in DNA: TGTGCCAGCAGTCCCGGGACAGGGGCCAAAGAGACCCAGTACTTC. Amino acids: CASSPGTGAKETQYF.

As regards this clone: This CDR3 is also generated by other DNA sequences in the sample. The chain carries TRBV6-5 and TRBJ2-7; 8 nucleotides align to TRBD1. V was pared by 6 bases and J by 2 bases, with 3 bases of the junction left unmatched. Looked up from germline, CDR1 is MNHEY and CDR2 is SVGAGI. The CDR3 has 13 residues. This CDR3 reads CASRGQGAYEQYF. The CDR3 region has the DNA TGTGCCAGCAGAGGACAGGGAGCCTACGAGCAGTACTTC.

The V and J genes are TRBV5-1 and TRBJ2-5; no reliable D call. Per the germline V gene, CDR1 is SGHRS and CDR2 is YFSETQ. V was cut by 4 bases and J by 2 bases, with 15 bases left in between. The CDR3 length is 15 residues. The CDR3 DNA reads TGCGCCAGCAGCCCAGGCACCCGACCTCAAGAGACCCAGTACTTC. Translated: CASSPGTRPQETQYF.

The chain recombines TRBV27 with TRBJ2-7; D possibly corresponds to TRBD1 (5 bases). The V end was cut by 3 bases, the J end by 7 bases, with 13 bases between. The CDR3 covers 13 residues. From germline, CDR1 is MNHEY and CDR2 SMNVEV (reference sequence). Here the CDR3 DNA reads TGTGCCAGCAGTTTGATTCAGGGAATTGAGCAGTACTTC. Translating it yields CASSLIQGIEQYF.

The chain recombines TRBV5-1 with TRBJ2-7, with D perhaps TRBD2 (5 bases). The CDR3 consists of 17 residues. The V end was cut by 0 bases, the J end by 3 bases, with 19 bases between. The germline gives CDR1 SGHRS, CDR2 YFSETQ. CDR3 region: CASSLVGLAKFDYEQYF. The CDR3 DNA reads TGCGCCAGCAGCTTGGTGGGATTAGCGAAGTTCGACTACGAGCAGTACTTC.

This clone was seen only a few times. V usage is TRBV19 and J usage is TRBJ2-7, with TRBD1 matching 8 bases. The trim removed 6 bases at V and 7 bases at J, leaving 8 bases unmatched. CDR1 and CDR2 (germline): LNHDA, SQIVND (reference sequence). This CDR3 is 13 amino acids long. CDR3 amino acids: CASRVQGAKEQYF. The CDR3 DNA sequence: TGTGCCAGTAGAGTGCAGGGGGCAAAGGAGCAGTACTTC.